This T cell receptor (beta chain) was sequenced for a study of T cell repertoires in cytomegalovirus infection. Study-wide context: Newly reported HLA-C-restricted and thoroughly characterized HLA-B-restricted CMV epitopes were employed. An indication of both CMV infection and matching HLA type came from public TCR beta signatures. Overall study findings and caveats: Dominating the ex vivo response were HLA-C-restricted CMV-specific TCR beta clonotypes. Carriage of CMV together with the relevant HLA was identifiable through cumulative public TCR beta family frequency.

Concerning this clonotype: As yet, its antigen is unknown. This is likely a read error, given that the CDR3 carries no conserved phenylalanine or tryptophan at its end. No DNA is shown, since the ends of the CDR3 on it are uncertain; the CDR3 is the one TCRdb lists.

TCRdb called the reads again in MiXCR, with one record for every CDR3 protein. The data hold 650,000 to 900,000 distinct CDR3 sequences, with around a third observed a single time. Per the germline V gene, CDR1 is MNHNS and CDR2 is SASEGT. The CDR3 comprises 16 residues, both ends counted. This clonotype originated in a human donor in good health (CMV status not recorded). Some clones in this sample may be carry-over from other donors' samples. The chain recombines TRBV6-1 with TRBJ1-1; the D call TRBD1 from the table was never checked on the DNA. Source: cultured CD8+ T cells from PBMCs, taken from culture after CMV antigen stimulation. The CDR3 protein is CASSTGTDLNFLPLPS.